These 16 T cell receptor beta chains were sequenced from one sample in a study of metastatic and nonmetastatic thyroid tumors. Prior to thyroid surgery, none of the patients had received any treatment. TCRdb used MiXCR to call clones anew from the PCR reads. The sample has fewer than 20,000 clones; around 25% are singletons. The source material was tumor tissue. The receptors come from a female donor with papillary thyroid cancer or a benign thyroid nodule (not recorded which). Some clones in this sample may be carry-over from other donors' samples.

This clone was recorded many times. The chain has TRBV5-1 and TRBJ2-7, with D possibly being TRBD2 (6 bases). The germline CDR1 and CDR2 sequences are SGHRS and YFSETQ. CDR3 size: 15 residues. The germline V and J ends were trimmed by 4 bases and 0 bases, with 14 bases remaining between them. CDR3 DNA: TGCGCCAGCAGCCCCAAAGGAGGGACCTCCTACGAGCAGTACTTC. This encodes CASSPKGGTSYEQYF.

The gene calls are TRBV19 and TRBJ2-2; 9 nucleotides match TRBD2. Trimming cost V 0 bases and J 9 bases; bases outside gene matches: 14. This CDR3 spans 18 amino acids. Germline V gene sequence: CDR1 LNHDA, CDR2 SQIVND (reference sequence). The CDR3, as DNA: TGTGCCAGTAGTATAGATCTGTTGGTAGCGGGAGTAGATCGGGAGCTGTTTTTT. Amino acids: CASSIDLLVAGVDRELFF.

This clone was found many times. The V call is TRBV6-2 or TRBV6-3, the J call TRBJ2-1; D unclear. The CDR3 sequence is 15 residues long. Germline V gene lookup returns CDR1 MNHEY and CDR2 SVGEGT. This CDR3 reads CATTETLSSYNEQFF. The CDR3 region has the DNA TGTGCGACGACGGAAACCCTAAGCTCCTACAATGAGCAGTTCTTC.

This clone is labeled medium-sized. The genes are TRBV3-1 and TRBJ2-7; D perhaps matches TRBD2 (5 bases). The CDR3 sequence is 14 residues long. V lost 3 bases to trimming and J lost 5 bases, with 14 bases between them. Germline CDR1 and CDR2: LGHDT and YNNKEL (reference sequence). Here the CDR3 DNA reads TGTGCCAGCAGCCAGCAACTAGATTCAAACGAGCAGTACTTC. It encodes CASSQQLDSNEQYF.

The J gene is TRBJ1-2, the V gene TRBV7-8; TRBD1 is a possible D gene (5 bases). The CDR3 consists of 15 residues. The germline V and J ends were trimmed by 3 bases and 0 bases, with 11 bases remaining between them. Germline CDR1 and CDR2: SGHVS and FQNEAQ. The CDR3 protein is CASSLTVSANYGYTF. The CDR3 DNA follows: TGTGCCAGCAGCTTGACAGTTTCGGCTAACTATGGCTACACCTTC.

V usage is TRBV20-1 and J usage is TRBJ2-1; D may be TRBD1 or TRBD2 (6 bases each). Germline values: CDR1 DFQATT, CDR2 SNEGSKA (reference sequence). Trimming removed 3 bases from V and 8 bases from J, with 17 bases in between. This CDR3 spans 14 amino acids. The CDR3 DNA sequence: TGCAGTGCTAGGAGGGGGGCAGCGGATGATGAGCAGTTCTTC. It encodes CSARRGAADDEQFF.

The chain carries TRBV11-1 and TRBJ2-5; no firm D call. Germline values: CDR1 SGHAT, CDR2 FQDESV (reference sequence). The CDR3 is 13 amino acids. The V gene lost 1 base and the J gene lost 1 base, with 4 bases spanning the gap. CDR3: CASSLGLQETQYF. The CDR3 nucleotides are TGTGCCAGCAGCTTAGGACTCCAAGAGACCCAGTACTTC. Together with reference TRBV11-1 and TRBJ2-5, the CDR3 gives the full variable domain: EAEVAQSPRYKITEKSQAVAFWCDPISGHATLYWYRQILGQGPELLVQFQDESVVDDSQLPKDRFSAERLKGVDSTLKIQPAELGDSAMYLCASSLGLQETQYFGPGTRLLVL.

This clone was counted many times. The CDR3 reads CASSLWGLTDTQYF. CDR3 sequence (DNA): TGTGCCAGCAGCTTATGGGGTCTCACAGATACGCAGTATTTT. This chain uses TRBV7-2 with TRBJ2-3; D call uncertain. Germline V gene sequence: CDR1 SGHTA, CDR2 FQGNSA. Trimming pared 2 bases from V and 2 bases from J, leaving 8 bases between. This CDR3 is 14 amino acids long. Full variable domain (remainder filled in from reference TRBV7-2 and TRBJ2-3): GAGVSQSPSNKVTEKGKDVELRCDPISGHTALYWYRQSLGQGLEFLIYFQGNSAPDKSGLPSDRFSAERTGGSVSTLTIQRTQQEDSAVYLCASSLWGLTDTQYFGPGTRLTVL.

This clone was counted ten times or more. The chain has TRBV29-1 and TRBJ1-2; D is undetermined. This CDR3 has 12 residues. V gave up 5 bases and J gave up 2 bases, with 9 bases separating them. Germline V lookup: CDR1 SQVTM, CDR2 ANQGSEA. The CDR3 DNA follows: TGCAGCGTTAGACGTCAGAACTATGGCTACACCTTC. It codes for CSVRRQNYGYTF.

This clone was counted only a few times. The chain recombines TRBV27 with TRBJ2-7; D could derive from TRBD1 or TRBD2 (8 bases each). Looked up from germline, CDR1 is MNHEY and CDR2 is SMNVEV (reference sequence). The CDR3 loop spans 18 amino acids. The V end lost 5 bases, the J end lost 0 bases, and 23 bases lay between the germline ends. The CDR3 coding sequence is TGTGCCAGCAGTACGGACAGGGTCACCGGGACTAGCTCCTACGAGCAGTACTTC. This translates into CASSTDRVTGTSSYEQYF.

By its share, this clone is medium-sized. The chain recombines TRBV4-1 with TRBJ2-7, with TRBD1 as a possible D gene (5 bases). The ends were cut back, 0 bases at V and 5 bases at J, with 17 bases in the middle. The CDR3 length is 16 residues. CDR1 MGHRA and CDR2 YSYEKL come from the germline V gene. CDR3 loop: CASSQDWQGIMDEQYF. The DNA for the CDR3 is TGCGCCAGCAGCCAAGATTGGCAGGGAATTATGGACGAGCAGTACTTC.

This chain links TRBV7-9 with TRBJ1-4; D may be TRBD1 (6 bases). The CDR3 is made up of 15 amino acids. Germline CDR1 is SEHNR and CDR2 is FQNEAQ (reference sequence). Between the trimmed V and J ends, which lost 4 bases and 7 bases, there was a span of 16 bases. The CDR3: CASSWRGVEGEKLFF. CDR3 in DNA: TGTGCCAGCAGCTGGAGGGGGGTGGAGGGTGAAAAACTGTTTTTT.

CDR3 residues: CASSLLSCGAPSYEQYF. Written as DNA, the CDR3 is TGTGCCAGCAGCTTGTTGTCTTGTGGAGCGCCATCCTACGAGCAGTACTTC. The V and J genes are TRBV11-1 and TRBJ2-7, with D unclear. The CDR3 is made up of 17 amino acids. V dropped 3 bases and J dropped 1 base, with 19 bases sitting between them. Germline V CDR1 and CDR2: SGHAT, FQDESV (reference sequence).

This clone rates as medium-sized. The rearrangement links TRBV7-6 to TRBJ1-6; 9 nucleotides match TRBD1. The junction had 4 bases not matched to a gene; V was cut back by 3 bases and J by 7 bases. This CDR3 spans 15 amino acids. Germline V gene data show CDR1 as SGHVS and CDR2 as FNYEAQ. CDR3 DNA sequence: TGTGCCAGCAGCTTGACAGGGGGTGAAAATTCACCCCTCCACTTT. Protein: CASSLTGGENSPLHF.

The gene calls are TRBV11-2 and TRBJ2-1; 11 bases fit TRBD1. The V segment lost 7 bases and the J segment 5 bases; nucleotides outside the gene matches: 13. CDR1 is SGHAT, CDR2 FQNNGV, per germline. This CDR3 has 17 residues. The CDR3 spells CASNPGKWDRGDNEQFF. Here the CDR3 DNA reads TGTGCCAGCAACCCTGGGAAATGGGACAGGGGGGACAATGAGCAGTTCTTC.

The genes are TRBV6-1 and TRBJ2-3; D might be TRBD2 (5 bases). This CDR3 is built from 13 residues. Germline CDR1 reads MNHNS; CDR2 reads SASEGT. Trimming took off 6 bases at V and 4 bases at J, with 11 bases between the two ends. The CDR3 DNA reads TGTGCCAGCAGCCACGAGGGAGCAGATACGCAGTATTTT. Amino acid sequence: CASSHEGADTQYF.